This TCR beta chain was captured in a study of blood T cell repertoires in COVID-19 (dated by TCRdb to 2020 to 2022). Regarding the study in general: Samples covering the acute and convalescent phases of COVID-19 were provided by collaborators in the United States, Italy and Spain. Deeply sampled blood TCRbeta repertoires from subjects exposed to, actively infected with, or recovered from COVID-19 were included in the dataset. The prospective study material was composed of cDNA or gDNA derived from T cells, B-cell-depleted T cells, or PBMCs. Nearly every sample came with metadata listing a de-identified subject ID, COVID-19 status, age in years and sex. The samples were drawn from the first 160 participants of the ongoing ImmuneRACE study and from 950 to 1,500 subjects provided by 6 global collaborators. The repertoires were released in a freely available public database intended as a resource for research on the immune response to SARS-CoV-2. Where HLA class I and class II types were available, the types were taken from metadata supplied by the sample provider, not from assay-based typing. General study outcomes and caveats: How much clinical and demographic metadata was included differed by source and by participant, and the metadata was provided uncurated.

The immunoSEQ Assay, a bias-controlled multiplex PCR, was used to amplify TCRbeta CDR3 regions from genomic DNA. Per the source publication's procedure: Within the assay, amplification of reference gene primers was used to estimate how many nucleated cells each sample contained. Sequence reads were collapsed and filtered to measure the absolute abundance of every unique TCRbeta CDR3 rearrangement. For each sample, productive Simpson clonality was calculated as the square root of Simpson's diversity index over productive rearrangements. What TCRdb holds here is the immuneACCESS table cut down to in-frame rearrangements. Part of the clones is not present; checked against another copy, under half of the missing clones reflect an unresolved V gene, and the others are unexplained. Clonal size and the V and J genes are those of that table, whereas D and trimming came from the DNA. The sample table lists 200,000 to 250,000 clones, around 88% of them with a count of one. The biggest ten clones account for about 5.4% of the sample.

Reading from cysteine to phenylalanine, the CDR3 counts 15 amino acids. The only DNA kept is the CDR3, 45 bases in frame from the first base. Ends trimmed: V by 1 base, J by 10 bases; bases unmatched to a gene: 10. CDR1 is given as GTSNPN and CDR2 as SVGIG, both from the germline V gene (reference sequence). In Seattle, one collaborating source enrolled patients while the infection was active and tracked those patients longitudinally over the course of disease. Whole blood was collected in K2EDTA tubes by collaborating institutions according to the institutions' own protocols. For TCRbeta analysis, collaborators shipped samples as frozen whole blood, isolated PBMCs, or DNA extracted from either of those sample types. Of note for this clone: Which antigen it targets is not known. There are no base qualities to consult, and no much larger clone falls within one base.

The receptor comes from a woman aged 80 or over with COVID-19, enrolled during active disease. The rearranged chain carries TRBV30 and TRBJ1-4, and 9 junction bases match TRBD1. Sequenced: peripheral blood. CDR3 reads: CAWSGAGTGSGKLFF. The bases are TGTGCCTGGAGTGGGGCGGGGACAGGGTCCGGAAAACTGTTTTTT.